This T cell receptor beta chain was recorded in a study of T cell repertoires in cytomegalovirus infection (dated by TCRdb to between 2018 and 2021). Study-wide context: The peptide stimulations were aimed at well-studied HLA-B-restricted epitopes as well as recently identified HLA-C-restricted CMV epitopes, whose presentation resists viral immunomodulation. Because public TCR beta signatures pointed to carriage of CMV infection together with the matching HLA type, the HLA type of each donor mattered for the analysis.

This clonotype was seen ten or more times. Its antigen is currently not known. No much larger clone exists at a distance of one base, and base qualities are not known. Beyond this particular receptor, the publication reports: In the ex vivo response, HLA-C-restricted CMV-specific TCR beta clonotypes were dominant, and in two of eight donors the single most frequent clonotype came from this HLA-C-restricted group. In both this cohort and an independent roughly 400-donor cohort, the cumulative frequency of public TCR beta family members distinguished carriers of CMV infection plus the relevant HLA type.

Sequenced on an Illumina HiSeq 1500. The raw public data were reprocessed by TCRdb itself: fastp quality trimming at Q25, MiXCR clonotype calling, in-frame beta chains only. Rows merge per CDR3 protein into single entries with the most common DNA and genes. Recorded for this sample are 80,000 or so distinct CDR3 sequences; more than 20% of them occurred a single time. Together, the top ten hold roughly 50% of the sample. Sample treatment or condition, as interpreted from the label and publication: in vitro stimulation with specific CMV peptide epitopes to enrich CMV-specific T cells. Taken from cysteine to phenylalanine, the CDR3 has 17 residues. Here the CDR3 DNA is all that survives: 51 bases in frame from base 1. Via the germline V gene (reference sequence), CDR1 is SEHNR and CDR2 FQNEAQ. V is clipped by 4 bases and J by 6 bases, and the sequence between their germline boundaries is 22 bases long.

This clonotype originated in a human donor in good health (CMV status not recorded). Some clones in this sample may be carry-over from other donors' samples. In this chain, TRBV7-9 is recombined with TRBJ1-5, with TRBD1 as a weak D call on 5 bases. Specimen: CD8+ T cells from cultured PBMCs, collected from culture after CMV antigen stimulation. The CDR3 in this case is CASSSTTGTFTRQPQHF. The DNA sequence reads TGTGCCAGCAGCTCAACCACCGGGACCTTTACCCGTCAGCCCCAGCATTTT.